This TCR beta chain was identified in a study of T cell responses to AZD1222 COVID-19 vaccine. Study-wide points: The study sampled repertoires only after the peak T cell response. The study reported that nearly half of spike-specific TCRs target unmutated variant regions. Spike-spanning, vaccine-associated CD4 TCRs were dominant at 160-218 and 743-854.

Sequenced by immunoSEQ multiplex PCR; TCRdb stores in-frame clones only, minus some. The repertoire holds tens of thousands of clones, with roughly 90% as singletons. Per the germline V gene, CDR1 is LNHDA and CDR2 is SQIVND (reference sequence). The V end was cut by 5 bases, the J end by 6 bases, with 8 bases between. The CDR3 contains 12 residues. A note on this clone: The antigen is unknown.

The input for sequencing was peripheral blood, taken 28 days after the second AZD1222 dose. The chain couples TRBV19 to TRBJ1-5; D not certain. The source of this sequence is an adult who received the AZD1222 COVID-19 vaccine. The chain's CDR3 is CASSLRFQPQHF. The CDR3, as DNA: TGTGCCAGTAGTTTGAGGTTTCAGCCCCAGCATTTT.